The 20 T cell receptor beta chains presented below share a single source sample, sequenced in a study of cytomegalovirus exposure and HLA in healthy donors. PCR primers comprised 60 Vbeta and 13 Jbeta primers. Repertoires were generated with immunoSEQ multiplex PCR, while TCRdb's copy carries only in-frame clones and drops some. The sample lists around 90,000 clones, about 89% occurring once. The sequencing input was PBMCs. The source of these receptors is a man aged 25 to 45 in good health and CMV-seropositive.

The chain recombines TRBV18 with TRBJ2-1; no clear D gene. Per the germline V gene, CDR1 is KGHSH and CDR2 is LQKENI. The V end lost 2 bases, the J end lost 8 bases, and 13 bases lay between the germline ends. This CDR3 spans 14 amino acids. CDR3 protein: CASSPSHGLHEQFF. The CDR3 nucleotides are TGTGCCAGCTCACCATCTCATGGCCTCCATGAGCAGTTCTTC.

The rearrangement joins TRBV4-1 to TRBJ2-7, with 7 bases that match TRBD1. CDR1 is MGHRA, CDR2 YSYEKL, per germline. The CDR3 is 16 residues long. V shed 1 base, J shed 0 bases, and the junction held 6 bases outside the gene matches. The CDR3 is CASSQGYRGRSYEQYF. The CDR3 region has the DNA TGCGCCAGCAGCCAAGGTTACAGGGGCCGCTCCTACGAGCAGTACTTC.

The V and J genes are TRBV7-9 and TRBJ2-5; 10 bases are a match to TRBD1. The germline V gene encodes CDR1 SEHNR and CDR2 FQNEAQ (reference sequence). There are 17 residues in the CDR3. The V gene end was trimmed by 1 base and the J gene end by 0 bases; junction bases not matched to a gene: 5. This CDR3 is CASSLGRQGAYQETQYF. The CDR3, as DNA: TGTGCCAGCAGCTTAGGGAGACAGGGGGCATACCAAGAGACCCAGTACTTC.

V and J are TRBV19 and TRBJ2-3; 7 bases are shared with TRBD2. This CDR3 spans 20 amino acids. Germline V gene sequence: CDR1 LNHDA, CDR2 SQIVND (reference sequence). Germline trimming cut 2 bases from V and 5 bases from J; bases unmatched to any gene: 22. CDR3 DNA: TGTGCCAGTAGTATATCCCCTCTTGGAGGGCGGGGAGGGTCTCGAGATACGCAGTATTTT. Translated: CASSISPLGGRGGSRDTQYF.

The chain is built from TRBV6-1 and TRBJ2-3; 12 bases are a match to TRBD2. The V gene's germline CDR1 is MNHNS and CDR2 SASEGT. The length of the CDR3 is 17 residues. With V trimmed by 2 bases and J by 4 bases, 7 bases remained unmatched. The CDR3 reads CASSESPTSGSPDTQYF. The CDR3 nucleotides are TGTGCCAGCAGTGAATCCCCGACTAGCGGGAGCCCAGATACGCAGTATTTT.

The chain has TRBV5-1 and TRBJ2-3; D is possibly TRBD1 (6 bases). The CDR3 totals 13 residues. V was cut by 5 bases and J by 4 bases, with 11 bases left in between. Germline CDR1 is SGHRS and CDR2 is YFSETQ. The CDR3 loop is CASSTGSADTQYF. The CDR3 DNA reads as TGCGCCAGCAGTACAGGGAGCGCAGATACGCAGTATTTT.

This chain uses TRBV9 with TRBJ2-7; TRBD2 agrees at 10 bases. The germline gives CDR1 SGDLS, CDR2 YYNGEE. After removal of 0 bases from V and 2 bases from J, the junction contained 5 bases not matched to a gene. The CDR3 runs to 16 residues. CDR3 nucleotides: TGTGCCAGCAGCGTAGATGGTAGCGGGAGGCCCTACGAGCAGTACTTC. It translates to CASSVDGSGRPYEQYF.

The rearrangement uses TRBV5-4 and TRBJ1-2, with TRBD1 identical over 9 bases. The CDR3 totals 15 residues. From germline, CDR1 is SGHNT and CDR2 YYREEE (reference sequence). V was clipped by 5 bases and J by 1 base; unmatched bases: 6. The CDR3 here is CASRHRDRVNYGYTF. CDR3 bases: TGTGCCAGCAGACACCGGGACAGGGTTAACTATGGCTACACCTTC.

The J gene is TRBJ1-2, the V gene TRBV5-1; 9 nucleotides agree with TRBD1. The germline V gene has CDR1 SGHRS and CDR2 YFSETQ. CDR3 length: 14 residues. V trimming: 2 bases; J trimming: 7 bases; junction bases outside the gene matches: 6. CDR3 sequence: CASSLGTGLSGYTF. CDR3 nucleotides: TGCGCCAGCAGCTTAGGGACAGGGCTCTCTGGCTACACCTTC.

The chain combines TRBV28 with TRBJ2-5; 8 bases agree with TRBD2. The J call is in doubt because the DNA end fits TRBJ2-7 better. The CDR3 is 14 residues long. Germline CDR1 is MDHEN and CDR2 is SYDVKM. CDR3 nucleotides: TGTGCCAGCAGGTCGGGAGGGGCCTACTACGAGCAGTACTTC. Protein product: CASRSGGAYYEQYF.

V gene TRBV7-9 combines with J gene TRBJ1-2; TRBD1 matches at 8 bases. The germline CDR1 and CDR2 sequences are SEHNR and FQNEAQ (reference sequence). This CDR3 contains 17 residues. The J segment lost 8 bases and the V segment lost 2 bases, leaving 16 bases of the junction unmatched. The CDR3 DNA follows: TGTGCCAGCAGCTTATGGTCCGAGACAGGGGAAAAGTACGGCTACACCTTC. As protein: CASSLWSETGEKYGYTF.

V usage is TRBV19 and J usage is TRBJ2-7; the match to TRBD2 covers 7 bases. The CDR3 loop spans 13 amino acids. CDR1 and CDR2 (germline): LNHDA, SQIVND (reference sequence). With 2 bases clipped from V and 2 bases from J, the junction kept 0 bases outside the gene matches. The CDR3 DNA follows: TGTGCCAGTAGTATAAGCGGGACCTACGAGCAGTACTTC. This gives the protein CASSISGTYEQYF.

The chain employs TRBV5-1 and TRBJ2-7; tentatively, D is TRBD1 (5 bases). Trimming stripped 0 bases from V and 3 bases from J, with 7 bases between. Per germline, CDR1 SGHRS and CDR2 YFSETQ. The CDR3 consists of 13 residues. The CDR3 DNA is TGCGCCAGCAGCTTGGAAAGGGGCTACGAGCAGTACTTC. It encodes CASSLERGYEQYF.

The chain links TRBV7-9 to TRBJ2-1; no clear D. V was pared by 5 bases and J by 7 bases, with 12 bases between. CDR3 length: 13 amino acids. Germline CDR1 is SEHNR and CDR2 is FQNEAQ (reference sequence). The CDR3 protein is CASSIRLGNEQFF. Written as DNA, the CDR3 is TGTGCCAGCAGCATAAGGCTCGGGAATGAGCAGTTCTTC.

This rearrangement joins TRBV16 to TRBJ1-1; no definite D call. The V gene's germline CDR1 is KGHSY and CDR2 FQNENV. V was cut by 6 bases and J by 3 bases, with 11 bases left in between. The CDR3 runs to 13 residues. CDR3 in DNA: TGTGCCAGCAGTCGAACAGCCCACACTGAAGCTTTCTTT. Protein: CASSRTAHTEAFF. The variable domain in full, completed from reference TRBV16 and TRBJ1-1, reads GEEVAQTPKHLVRGEGQKAKLYCAPIKGHSYVFWYQQVLKNEFKFLISFQNENVFDETGMPKERFSAKCLPNSPCSLEIQATKLEDSAVYFCASSRTAHTEAFFGQGTRLTVV.

This clone was picked up one time. The chain is built from TRBV5-1 and TRBJ2-3; D unresolved. Trimming cost V 1 base and J 2 bases, with 8 bases left between them. Germline V lookup: CDR1 SGHRS, CDR2 YFSETQ. The CDR3 is 14 residues long. CDR3 protein: CASSLRRNTDTQYF. In nucleotides, the CDR3 is TGCGCCAGCAGCTTGCGGCGGAACACAGATACGCAGTATTTT.

This chain links TRBV27 with TRBJ2-7, with D tentatively TRBD2 (5 bases). The CDR3 runs 12 residues. The V gene's germline CDR1 is MNHEY and CDR2 SMNVEV (reference sequence). V lost 6 bases and J 3 bases, leaving 9 bases between the germline ends. CDR3 DNA: TGTGCCAGCAGCTCGGGGAACTACGAGCAGTACTTC. Translating gives CASSSGNYEQYF.

The chain has TRBV4-2 and TRBJ1-5; D unresolved. Trimming took off 0 bases at V and 3 bases at J, with 9 bases between the two ends. The germline gives CDR1 LGHNA, CDR2 YNFKEQ. The CDR3 has 15 amino acids. CDR3 sequence: CASSQETANNQPQHF. The CDR3 coding sequence is TGTGCCAGCAGCCAAGAAACAGCCAACAATCAGCCCCAGCATTTT.

The chain combines TRBV4-1 with TRBJ2-1, with a possible D match to TRBD1 (5 bases). The CDR3 runs to 15 residues. Germline V lookup: CDR1 MGHRA, CDR2 YSYEKL. Trimming left V 5 bases short and J 0 bases short, with 11 bases between. CDR3 nucleotides: TGCGCCAGCAGCTCCCGACAGAGCTCCTACAATGAGCAGTTCTTC. It codes for CASSSRQSSYNEQFF.

This sequence joins TRBV5-5 and TRBJ2-2; 7 positions agree with TRBD1. The germline gives CDR1 SGHKS, CDR2 YYEKEE (reference sequence). V lost 1 base and J lost 7; bases outside the gene matches: 13. The CDR3 consists of 17 residues. The CDR3 region has the DNA TGTGCCAGCAGCTTGTCCGTCGAACAGGGGAAAAACGGGGAGCTGTTTTTT. It encodes CASSLSVEQGKNGELFF.